What follows are 24 T cell receptor beta chains derived from one specimen sequenced in a study of shared clonotypes between healthy human individuals. Clones were sequenced by immunoSEQ multiplex PCR, and TCRdb holds only the in-frame ones, with some missing. The sample includes 850,000 to 1,200,000 clones, more than 65% of them seen just once. The source material was memory CD4+ T cells sorted from blood. The subset denotes: CD45RA-negative fraction. The receptors come from a young man in good health.

The rearrangement joins TRBV2 to TRBJ1-3; 11 nucleotides align to TRBD1. The CDR3 has 16 residues. The J segment lost 0 bases and the V segment lost 7 bases, leaving 5 bases of the junction unmatched. Germline V gene data show CDR1 as SNHLY and CDR2 as FYNNEI. CDR3 sequence reads: CASIKDRGLSGNTIYF. The CDR3 DNA reads as TGTGCCAGCATCAAGGACAGGGGGCTCTCTGGAAACACCATATATTTT.

The V call is TRBV2, the J call TRBJ1-5, with unresolved D. CDR3 length: 13 residues. V lost 5 bases and J lost 5, with 10 bases in between. CDR1 is SNHLY and CDR2 is FYNNEI in the germline V gene. For the CDR3, the DNA is TGTGCCAGCAGTATCTATGGTTATCAGCCCCAGCATTTT. Protein: CASSIYGYQPQHF.

This clone turned up a few times. J is TRBJ1-1 and V is TRBV29-1, with 10 bases that match TRBD1. With V trimmed by 7 bases and J by 9 bases, 8 bases remained unmatched. Germline lookup yields CDR1 SQVTM and CDR2 ANQGSEA. The CDR3 length is 12 residues. The CDR3 DNA reads as TGCAGCGGACAGGGGGCGAGGCAAAAAGCTTTCTTT. It translates to CSGQGARQKAFF.

The CDR3, as DNA: TGTGCCAGCAGCTTAGGGGGGTACGAGACCCAGTACTTC. Translated, it gives CASSLGGYETQYF. The J gene is TRBJ2-5, the V gene TRBV11-3; perhaps D is TRBD1 or TRBD2 (5 bases each). V lost 1 base and J 5 bases, leaving 8 bases between the germline ends. The CDR3 has 13 amino acids. Germline V gene sequence: CDR1 SGHNT, CDR2 YENEEA.

The J gene is TRBJ2-4, the V gene TRBV19; 10 bases match TRBD2. Germline assignment: CDR1 LNHDA and CDR2 SQIVND (reference sequence). V was pared by 4 bases and J by 3 bases, with 12 bases of the junction left unmatched. CDR3 length: 18 amino acids. This chain's CDR3 is CASSKKREGLVVKNIQYF. CDR3 nucleotide sequence: TGTGCCAGTAGTAAGAAGCGGGAGGGCTTAGTGGTCAAAAACATTCAGTACTTC.

About this clone: The same CDR3 also results from other DNA sequences found in this sample. This sequence joins TRBV4-2 and TRBJ2-6; D is unresolved. Germline values: CDR1 LGHNA, CDR2 YNFKEQ. CDR3 length: 15 residues. Deletions cut 1 base from V and 0 bases from J, with 4 bases between. The CDR3 is CASSQGGSGANVLTF. The DNA for the CDR3 is TGTGCCAGCAGCCAAGGGGGCTCTGGGGCCAACGTCCTGACTTTC.

This clone was counted a single time. The rearrangement joins TRBV9 to TRBJ2-5, with TRBD1 as a possible D gene (6 bases). Germline CDR1 is SGDLS and CDR2 is YYNGEE. Deletions cut 3 bases from V and 5 bases from J, with 17 bases between. This CDR3 is built from 15 residues. CDR3 amino acids: CASSAGATPGETQYF. The CDR3 DNA is TGTGCCAGCAGCGCAGGGGCAACTCCGGGGGAGACCCAGTACTTC.

As concerns this clone: At one boundary the junction diverges from the germline segment, which might be a read error. Other nucleotide sequences in the sample specify the same CDR3. The CDR3 nucleotides are TGTGCCAGTTCACCCCTGGGTAATGAAAAACTGTTTTTT. It is translated as CASSPLGNEKLFF. The chain employs TRBV18 and TRBJ1-4, with D unresolved. This CDR3 region has 13 residues. Germline V gene data show CDR1 as KGHSH and CDR2 as LQKENI. Based on the CDR3 plus reference TRBV18 and TRBJ1-4, the full variable domain is NAGVMQNPRHLVRRRGQEARLRCSPMKGHSHVYWYRQLPEEGLKFMVYLQKENIIDESGMPKERFSAEFPKEGPSILRIQQVVRGDSAAYFCASSPLGNEKLFFGSGTQLSVL.

This chain connects TRBV5-5 to TRBJ2-7, with 7 bases matching TRBD1. Germline CDR1 is SGHKS and CDR2 is YYEKEE (reference sequence). The CDR3 runs to 17 residues. Trimming cost V 4 bases and J 6 bases; bases outside gene matches: 19. The CDR3 protein is CASSLGGHRVPFSEQYF. The CDR3 DNA reads TGTGCCAGCAGCCTAGGGGGCCACAGGGTCCCATTCTCCGAGCAGTACTTC.

This clone showed up just once. Other DNA variants within this sample encode the same CDR3. The rearrangement joins TRBV18 to TRBJ2-7; the match to TRBD1 covers 7 bases. The CDR3 length is 13 residues. The J segment lost 3 bases and the V segment lost 3 bases, leaving 2 bases of the junction unmatched. Germline CDR1 KGHSH, CDR2 LQKENI. CDR3 residues: CASSPGTDYEQYF. In DNA, the CDR3 is TGTGCCAGCTCACCGGGGACAGACTACGAGCAGTACTTC.

In this sample, this clone turned up a few times. Other DNA sequences from this sample encode an identical CDR3 as well. The chain joins TRBV2 to TRBJ1-5; 7 nucleotides agree with TRBD1. CDR1 is SNHLY, CDR2 FYNNEI, per germline. The CDR3 is made up of 15 amino acids. Losses at the gene ends were 1 base for V and 3 bases for J; bases not matched to a gene: 3. DNA of the CDR3: TGTGCCAGCAGTGAAGGGACAGGCGTCAATCAGCCCCAGCATTTT. Protein sequence: CASSEGTGVNQPQHF.

J is TRBJ2-7 and V is TRBV10-3; 11 bases are shared with TRBD1. J was trimmed by 4 bases and V by 6 bases; bases with no gene match: 8. The CDR3 has 15 residues. Germline values: CDR1 ENHRY, CDR2 SYGVKD. DNA of the CDR3: TGTGCCATCAGAGGACAGGGGGCCAAATCGTACGAGCAGTACTTC. Translated, it gives CAIRGQGAKSYEQYF.

J is TRBJ2-3 and V is TRBV4-2; 10 nucleotides agree with TRBD2. V dropped 4 bases and J dropped 0; count of bases not matched to a gene: 22. CDR3 size: 22 residues. Germline assignment: CDR1 LGHNA and CDR2 YNFKEQ. In nucleotides, the CDR3 is TGTGCCAGCAGCCCCAAAAGACCGGGACTAGCGAGAGGGGGAAATAGCACAGATACGCAGTATTTT. Protein sequence: CASSPKRPGLARGGNSTDTQYF.

V and J are TRBV18 and TRBJ1-1; no firm D call. Trimming removed 8 bases at V and 5 bases at J, with 15 bases between. This CDR3 spans 13 amino acids. Germline V gene data show CDR1 as KGHSH and CDR2 as LQKENI. CDR3 in DNA: TGTGCCAGCGCCAGAGAGATCGTAACTGAAGCTTTCTTT. This translates into CASAREIVTEAFF.

V usage is TRBV10-3 and J usage is TRBJ2-7; TRBD1 is a possible D gene (6 bases). Germline-derived CDR1 and CDR2 are ENHRY and SYGVKD. The CDR3 is 13 amino acids. Trimming stripped 4 bases from V and 1 base from J, with 8 bases between. The CDR3 region has the DNA TGTGCCATCAGTGTAGGGGGATCCTACGAGCAGTACTTC. Its translation: CAISVGGSYEQYF.

This clone was counted ten times or more. The chain couples TRBV7-8 to TRBJ2-7; the D is unclear. The V end was cut by 3 bases, the J end by 3 bases, with 15 bases between. This CDR3 region has 15 residues. Germline CDR1 is SGHVS and CDR2 is FQNEAQ. The chain's CDR3 is CASSLAEQFIYEQYF. CDR3 sequence (DNA): TGTGCCAGCAGCTTGGCCGAACAGTTTATCTACGAGCAGTACTTC.

This chain joins TRBV12-5 and TRBJ2-7; the match to TRBD1 covers 7 bases. The J segment lost 7 bases and the V segment lost 0 bases, leaving 6 bases of the junction unmatched. The CDR3 is made up of 14 amino acids. Per the germline V gene, CDR1 is LGHNT and CDR2 is FRNRAP. As DNA, the CDR3 is TGTGCTAGTGGTTTGGTTGAGGGGGCGAGGGAGCAGTACTTC. Amino acid sequence: CASGLVEGAREQYF. The entire variable domain, with the rest obtained from reference TRBV12-5 and TRBJ2-7, is as follows: DARVTQTPRHKVTEMGQEVTMRCQPILGHNTVFWYRQTMMQGLELLAYFRNRAPLDDSGMPKDRFSAEMPDATLATLKIQPSEPRDSAVYFCASGLVEGAREQYFGPGTRLTVT.

This clone occurred a few times. This chain connects TRBV28 to TRBJ2-7; D possibly corresponds to TRBD2 (6 bases). Looked up from germline, CDR1 is MDHEN and CDR2 is SYDVKM. The CDR3 sequence is 15 residues long. Trimming pared 7 bases from V and 5 bases from J, leaving 21 bases between. The CDR3 is CASTKGGAMEHEQYF. The DNA for the CDR3 is TGTGCCAGCACTAAGGGCGGGGCCATGGAACACGAGCAGTACTTC.

For this clone: Germline and junction disagree at one end, which may indicate a read error. The V gene is TRBV20-1, the J gene TRBJ2-4, with D uncertain. The V gene's germline CDR1 is DFQATT and CDR2 SNEGSKA (reference sequence). The CDR3 is 10 amino acids. The CDR3 sequence: CSAGKDIQYF. The CDR3 nucleotides read TGCAGTGCTGGCAAAGACATTCAGTACTTC.

The V call is TRBV30, the J call TRBJ2-5; D not resolved. This CDR3 has 12 amino acids. Germline lookup yields CDR1 GTSNPN and CDR2 SVGIG (reference sequence). The V end was cut by 2 bases, the J end by 4 bases, with 8 bases between. CDR3: CAWSPTRETQYF. CDR3 nucleotide sequence: TGTGCCTGGAGTCCGACCAGAGAGACCCAGTACTTC. The full variable domain, rest sourced from reference TRBV30 and TRBJ2-5, is SQTIHQWPATLVQPVGSPLSLECTVEGTSNPNLYWYRQAAGRGLQLLFYSVGIGQISSEVPQNLSASRPQDRQFILSSKKLLLSDSGFYLCAWSPTRETQYFGPGTRLLVL.

The CDR3 here is CSVVWRDPPSSYNEQFF. DNA for the CDR3: TGCAGCGTTGTGTGGAGGGACCCCCCAAGCTCCTACAATGAGCAGTTCTTC. V and J are TRBV29-1 and TRBJ2-1; D possibly corresponds to TRBD2 (6 bases). Between the trimmed V and J ends, which lost 4 bases and 0 bases, there was a span of 19 bases. CDR1 and CDR2 from the germline V gene are SQVTM and ANQGSEA. This CDR3 region has 17 residues.

Worth noting for this clone: The junction differs from germline at one of its ends, possibly a read error. This chain links TRBV15 with TRBJ2-1, with 8 nucleotides matching TRBD1. The germline gives CDR1 LNHNV, CDR2 YYDKDF (reference sequence). This CDR3 region has 13 residues. CDR3 sequence reads: CATSRDYGGQGVF. In DNA, the CDR3 is TGTGCCACCAGCAGAGATTACGGAGGACAGGGCGTCTTC.

The V and J genes are TRBV2 and TRBJ1-1, with D possibly being TRBD1 (6 bases). The CDR3 spans 12 residues. V shed 7 bases and J shed 6 bases, with 12 bases lying between them. Germline V lookup: CDR1 SNHLY, CDR2 FYNNEI. CDR3 protein: CASTPAGAEAFF. The CDR3, as DNA: TGTGCCAGCACCCCGGCAGGGGCTGAAGCTTTCTTT.

The chain has TRBV6-5 and TRBJ1-2; D remains ambiguous. The V end was cut by 5 bases, the J end by 4 bases, with 5 bases between. This CDR3 has 11 residues. Per the germline V gene, CDR1 is MNHEY and CDR2 is SVGAGI. The CDR3 protein is CASSGVYGYTF. The CDR3 region has the DNA TGTGCCAGCAGTGGGGTCTATGGCTACACCTTC.